These 14 T cell receptor beta chains were sequenced from one sample in a study of cytomegalovirus exposure and HLA in healthy donors. Primers for the PCR totalled 60 Vbeta and 13 Jbeta. Here immunoSEQ multiplex PCR was the method, and the copy in TCRdb shows in-frame clones only, minus some. The sample includes 300,000 or so clones, 84% seen only once; the top ten take 1.5% to 2.5%. Input material: PBMCs. The source is a woman in her forties in good health and CMV-seropositive.

The sample holds one count of this clone. J is TRBJ2-7 and V is TRBV28, with 11 bases that match TRBD2. V lost 7 bases to trimming and J lost 3 bases; unmatched junction nucleotides: 5. CDR1 is MDHEN and CDR2 is SYDVKM in the germline V gene. CDR3 length: 14 amino acids. In DNA form, the CDR3 reads TGTGCCAGCACGAAGGGACTAGCGGACTACGAGCAGTACTTC. This encodes CASTKGLADYEQYF.

The chain combines TRBV6-5 with TRBJ2-7; possibly TRBD1 for D (5 bases). Germline CDR1 is MNHEY and CDR2 is SVGAGI. CDR3 length: 15 residues. The V end lost 0 bases, the J end lost 5 bases, and 14 bases lay between the germline ends. CDR3 nucleotides: TGTGCCAGCAGTTACTCACCCGGCAGGGTGGACGAGCAGTACTTC. This sequence encodes CASSYSPGRVDEQYF.

J is TRBJ2-7 and V is TRBV29-1; 11 bases agree with TRBD1. The CDR3 loop spans 14 amino acids. Germline assignment: CDR1 SQVTM and CDR2 ANQGSEA. Losses at the gene ends were 4 bases for V and 3 bases for J; bases not matched to a gene: 5. The CDR3 spells CSVAGQGVGYEQYF. The CDR3 nucleotides are TGCAGCGTTGCGGGACAGGGGGTCGGCTACGAGCAGTACTTC.

The rearrangement joins TRBV15 to TRBJ2-5; 9 bases align to TRBD2. Trimming took 0 bases from V and 1 from J; bases not matched to a gene: 3. CDR1 and CDR2 (germline): LNHNV, YYDKDF (reference sequence). The CDR3 has 16 amino acids. This CDR3 reads CATSREGGLAQETQYF. In DNA form, the CDR3 reads TGTGCCACCAGCAGAGAGGGGGGACTAGCCCAAGAGACCCAGTACTTC. Full variable domain (outside the CDR3, taken from reference TRBV15 and TRBJ2-5): DAMVIQNPRYQVTQFGKPVTLSCSQTLNHNVMYWYQQKSSQAPKLLFHYYDKDFNNEADTPDNFQSRRPNTSFCFLDIRSPGLGDTAMYLCATSREGGLAQETQYFGPGTRLLVL.

A note on this clone: This CDR3 is also generated by other DNA sequences in the sample. CDR3 sequence: CASSPQLTGNYEQYF. The CDR3 DNA follows: TGTGCCAGCAGCCCTCAACTAACGGGGAACTACGAGCAGTACTTC. This sequence joins TRBV9 and TRBJ2-7, with a weak D call TRBD2 (5 bases). The CDR3 is 15 amino acids. V gave up 4 bases and J gave up 3 bases, with 17 bases separating them. Germline CDR1 and CDR2: SGDLS and YYNGEE.

The rearrangement uses TRBV15 and TRBJ2-3; TRBD2 is a possible D gene (5 bases). The CDR3 totals 15 residues. Germline V gene data show CDR1 as LNHNV and CDR2 as YYDKDF (reference sequence). V shed 0 bases and J shed 3 bases, with 10 bases lying between them. The CDR3 region has the DNA TGTGCCACCAGCAGAGACCGGGGAAAGACAGATACGCAGTATTTT. The encoded protein is CATSRDRGKTDTQYF.

In DNA, the CDR3 is TGTGCCAGCAGCCCCAGGGGAGTCACTGAAGCTTTCTTT. Translating it yields CASSPRGVTEAFF. This chain joins TRBV7-8 and TRBJ1-1; a weak D match, TRBD1 (6 bases). Trimming took off 5 bases at V and 4 bases at J, with 11 bases between the two ends. Germline CDR1 SGHVS, CDR2 FQNEAQ. This CDR3 contains 13 residues. Full variable domain (rest looked up from reference TRBV7-8 and TRBJ1-1): GAGVSQSPRYKVAKRGQDVALRCDPISGHVSLFWYQQALGQGPEFLTYFQNEAQLDKSGLPSDRFFAERPEGSVSTLKIQRTQQEDSAVYLCASSPRGVTEAFFGQGTRLTVV.

V is TRBV13 and J is TRBJ2-2; 9 positions match TRBD1. The CDR3 is 14 amino acids. CDR1 and CDR2 from the germline V gene are PRHDT and FYEKMQ (reference sequence). V shed 8 bases and J 8 bases; nucleotides not matched to a gene: 9. The CDR3 protein is CASGRDRALGELFF. The CDR3 DNA reads TGTGCCAGCGGGCGGGACAGGGCTTTAGGGGAGCTGTTTTTT.

The chain couples TRBV19 to TRBJ1-4; 12 bases are shared with TRBD1. Germline V gives CDR1 LNHDA, CDR2 SQIVND (reference sequence). The CDR3 extends over 15 amino acids. The V gene end was trimmed by 4 bases and the J gene end by 7 bases; junction bases not matched to a gene: 4. The CDR3 loop is CASSTPGQGAEKLFF. CDR3 in DNA: TGTGCCAGTAGTACCCCGGGACAGGGGGCTGAAAAACTGTTTTTT.

The V and J genes are TRBV6-5 and TRBJ2-6, with a possible D match to TRBD1 (5 bases). V was shortened by 6 bases and J by 1 base, with 7 bases between the two germline ends. This CDR3 region has 14 residues. Per the germline V gene, CDR1 is MNHEY and CDR2 is SVGAGI. The CDR3 loop reads CASRPGSGANVLTF. CDR3 nucleotides: TGTGCCAGCAGGCCAGGGTCTGGGGCCAACGTCCTGACTTTC.

J is TRBJ1-5 and V is TRBV5-4; 8 bases match TRBD1. V lost 2 bases, J lost 7 bases, and 5 bases stayed unmatched. Germline values: CDR1 SGHNT, CDR2 YYREEE (reference sequence). This CDR3 contains 14 residues. CDR3 region: CASSLDRTGQPQHF. The CDR3 nucleotides read TGTGCCAGCAGCTTAGACAGGACAGGGCAGCCCCAGCATTTT.

The chain couples TRBV7-6 to TRBJ1-2, with 11 bases lining up with TRBD1. In germline, CDR1 is SGHVS, CDR2 FNYEAQ. This CDR3 region has 13 residues. J gave up 6 bases and V 5 bases, and 2 bases lay outside the gene matches. CDR3 sequence (DNA): TGTGCCAGCAGCGAGGGACAGGGGGATGGCTACACCTTC. The encoded protein is CASSEGQGDGYTF.

The chain recombines TRBV28 with TRBJ2-7; 9 bases align to TRBD2. The CDR3 spans 13 residues. The germline CDR1 and CDR2 sequences are MDHEN and SYDVKM. V lost 8 bases to trimming and J lost 0 bases; unmatched junction nucleotides: 2. CDR3 region: CASGSGGSYEQYF. CDR3 sequence (DNA): TGTGCCAGCGGTAGCGGGGGCTCCTACGAGCAGTACTTC.

This clone was counted once. The chain has TRBV19 and TRBJ1-4; TRBD1 might be the D (6 bases). CDR3 size: 15 residues. The germline V gene encodes CDR1 LNHDA and CDR2 SQIVND (reference sequence). V dropped 11 bases and J dropped 3 bases, with 19 bases sitting between them. The CDR3 DNA reads TGTGCCGGACACGGGACAAAAGGTCCTAATGAAAAACTGTTTTTT. Protein sequence: CAGHGTKGPNEKLFF.